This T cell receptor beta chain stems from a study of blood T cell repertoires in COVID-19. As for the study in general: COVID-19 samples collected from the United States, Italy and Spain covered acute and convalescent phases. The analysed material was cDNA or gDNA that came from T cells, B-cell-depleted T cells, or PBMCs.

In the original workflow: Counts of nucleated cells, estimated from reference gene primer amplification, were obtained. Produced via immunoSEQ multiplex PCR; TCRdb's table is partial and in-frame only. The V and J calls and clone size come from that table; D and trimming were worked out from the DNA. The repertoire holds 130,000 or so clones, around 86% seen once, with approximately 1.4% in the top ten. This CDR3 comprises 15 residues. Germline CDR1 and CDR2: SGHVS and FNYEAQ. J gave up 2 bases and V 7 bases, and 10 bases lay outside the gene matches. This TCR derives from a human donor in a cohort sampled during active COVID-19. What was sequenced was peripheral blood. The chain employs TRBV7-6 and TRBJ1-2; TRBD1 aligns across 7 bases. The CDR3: CASTPGMGQNYGYTF. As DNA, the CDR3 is TGTGCCAGCACCCCCGGAATGGGACAGAACTATGGCTACACCTTC.